This TCR beta chain was sequenced in a study of T cell responses to AZD1222 COVID-19 vaccine. The germline V gene has CDR1 LNHDA and CDR2 SQIVND (reference sequence). V lost 4 bases to trimming and J lost 0 bases, with 7 bases between them. CDR3 length equals 14 residues. Sequenced by immunoSEQ multiplex PCR; TCRdb stores in-frame clones only, minus some. The repertoire consists of 250,000 to 300,000 clones, with 90% to 95% occurring once and the leading ten covering roughly 0.51%. The genes are TRBV19 and TRBJ1-5; D may be TRBD1 (5 bases). The origin of this receptor is an adult who received the AZD1222 COVID-19 vaccine. Specimen: peripheral blood, collected 28 days after the second AZD1222 dose. The CDR3 sequence is CASSTGTSNQPQHF. The DNA of the CDR3 is TGTGCCAGTAGTACAGGGACTAGCAATCAGCCCCAGCATTTT.